These T cell receptor beta chains were read from a single sample in a study of CD8 T cells in Susac syndrome. TCRdb itself ran the immunoSEQ multiplex PCR reads through MiXCR, one entry per CDR3 protein. The sample yields a few hundred thousand distinct CDR3 sequences, roughly 85% seen once. The specimen sequenced was CD8+ T cells from PBMCs. The origin of the receptors is a human donor with multiple sclerosis. Each CDR3 is given with its conserved first and last residue. A D gene is named only where the DNA matches it firmly. Not all rows give a size; the values are once, few, many and, for expanded clones, a class.

>-|-|TRBV29-1|TRBJ2-1
TGCAGCGTCCCTGAGGGTTACAATGAGCAGTTCTTC
CSVPEGYNEQFF
>-|-|TRBV5-6|TRBJ2-1
TGTGCCAGCAGCTTGGGGCCTGACAATGAGCAGTTCTTC
CASSLGPDNEQFF
>-|-|TRBV20-1|TRBJ1-1
TGCAGTGCTAGGAAACCAGGGGACACTGAAGCTTTCTTT
CSARKPGDTEAFF
>-|-|TRBV12-3/TRBV12-4|TRBJ1-5
TGTGCCAGCAGCCCTCCCGGGGCTTATTATCAGCCCCAGCATTTT
CASSPPGAYYQPQHF
>-|-|TRBV9|TRBJ2-7
TGTGCCAGCAGCCCTACAGGAGCACCGTACTACGAGCAGTACTTC
CASSPTGAPYYEQYF
>TRBD1|-|TRBV20-1|TRBJ2-7
TGCAGTGCTCCTCCCCGGGACAGGGATAACTACGAGCAGTACTTC
CSAPPRDRDNYEQYF
>-|-|TRBV6-5|TRBJ2-2
TGTGCCAGCTCCCACGGGGCAGGCTACACCGGGGAGCTGTTTTTT
CASSHGAGYTGELFF
>-|-|TRBV10-2|TRBJ2-1
TGCGCCAGCAGTGAGGGTTTCAATGAGCAGTTCTTC
CASSEGFNEQFF
>TRBD1|once|TRBV9|TRBJ2-4
TGTGCCAGCAGCGTAAGTGGACAGGGAGCTCTCCCGGCCAAAAACATTCAGTACTTC
CASSVSGQGALPAKNIQYF
>-|-|TRBV12-3/TRBV12-4|TRBJ1-2
TGTGCCAGCAGTTTGTTGTTCAGGAGCCACTATGGCTACACCTTC
CASSLLFRSHYGYTF
>-|-|TRBV5-1|TRBJ1-5
TGCGCCAGCATATCCGGGAAAGAGACAGAACGCAATCAGCCCCAGCATTTT
CASISGKETERNQPQHF
>-|-|TRBV28|TRBJ2-3
TGTGCCAGCAGTTCGGCCGTCAGGGGCACAGATACGCAGTATTTT
CASSSAVRGTDTQYF
>-|-|TRBV4-3|TRBJ2-1
TGCGCCAGCAGCCAAGATGAGGGGACCGGGGGAAATGAGCAGTTCTTC
CASSQDEGTGGNEQFF
>-|-|TRBV27|TRBJ2-7
TGTGCCAGCAGTCCTCTTAAGGGACTCTACTCCTACGAGCAGTACTTC
CASSPLKGLYSYEQYF
>TRBD2|-|TRBV7-9|TRBJ2-7
TGTGCCAGCAGCTCAAAGAGACTAGCGGGATACCCCTCCTACGAGCAGTACTTC
CASSSKRLAGYPSYEQYF
>TRBD2|many|TRBV28|TRBJ2-1
TGTGCCAGCAGTTTAGGGCTAGCGGGGCCATTTAATGAGCAGTTCTTC
CASSLGLAGPFNEQFF
>TRBD2|few|TRBV29-1|TRBJ2-7
TGCAGCGTTGAGTCCCCGGGACTAGGGGTGAGCTCCTACGAGCAGTACTTC
CSVESPGLGVSSYEQYF
>TRBD2|once|TRBV19|TRBJ2-1
TGTGCCAGTAGTATTAATCCGACCCGAAAGCGGGGGGGCTCCTACAATGAGCAGTTCTTC
CASSINPTRKRGGSYNEQFF
>-|-|TRBV30|TRBJ2-1
TGTGCCTGGAGTGTTGTAGGTGATGAGCAGTTCTTC
CAWSVVGDEQFF
>-|-|TRBV28|TRBJ1-3
TGTGCCAGCAGTTTCGGGGAACGGTCTGGAAACACCATATATTTT
CASSFGERSGNTIYF
>TRBD2|-|TRBV10-1|TRBJ2-2
TGCGCCAGCCCGCGGGAGAGGGGCACCGGGGAGCTGTTTTTT
CASPRERGTGELFF
>TRBD2|-|TRBV7-9|TRBJ2-1
TGTGCCAGCAGCTCCTCCGGGACTAGCGGGAGCTGGGAGCAGTTCTTC
CASSSSGTSGSWEQFF
>-|-|TRBV29-1|TRBJ2-7
TGCAGCGTTGTACAGTACGAGCAGTACTTC
CSVVQYEQYF
>-|-|TRBV19|TRBJ1-1
TGTGCCAGTAGTCCCGGGGGCGCCTATGAAGCTTTCTTT
CASSPGGAYEAFF
>-|-|TRBV4-3|TRBJ2-6
TGCGCCAGCAGGGAAGACGGATACTCTGGGGCCAACGTCCTGACTTTC
CASREDGYSGANVLTF